A single sample gave rise to the 25 T cell receptor beta chains below, sequenced in a study of CD8 T cells in Susac syndrome. With random hexamers, roughly 0.5 to 1 ug RNA was reverse transcribed. One entry per CDR3 protein, called by TCRdb with MiXCR from the immunoSEQ multiplex PCR reads. The data contain 200,000 to 300,000 distinct CDR3 sequences, 95% to 97% of them singletons. Sequencing was performed on CD4+ T cells from PBMCs. The receptor set was obtained from a human donor with Susac syndrome.

The V gene is TRBV20-1, the J gene TRBJ1-2; D is unclear. V shed 5 bases and J shed 2 bases, with 6 bases lying between them. The germline V gene encodes CDR1 DFQATT and CDR2 SNEGSKA (reference sequence). The CDR3 extends over 11 amino acids. The chain's CDR3 is CSAERNYGYTF. The DNA of the CDR3 is TGCAGTGCTGAACGGAACTATGGCTACACCTTC.

This clonotype was seen a single time. The V call is TRBV6-6, the J call TRBJ2-2; D is unclear. Trimming took off 5 bases at V and 8 bases at J, with 9 bases between the two ends. The CDR3 sequence is 12 residues long. Germline V gene lookup returns CDR1 MNHNY and CDR2 SVGAGI (reference sequence). The CDR3 here is CASSPDAGELFF. CDR3 nucleotide sequence: TGTGCCAGCAGTCCGGACGCGGGGGAGCTGTTTTTT.

J is TRBJ1-1 and V is TRBV7-9; D is perhaps TRBD1 (5 bases). CDR3 length: 11 amino acids. The germline CDR1 and CDR2 sequences are SEHNR and FQNEAQ (reference sequence). V lost 3 bases and J 8 bases, leaving 7 bases between the germline ends. The CDR3, as DNA: TGTGCCAGCAGCTTCGAGGGGGAAGCTTTCTTT. Translating gives CASSFEGEAFF. The entire variable domain, with the rest obtained from reference TRBV7-9 and TRBJ1-1, is as follows: DTGVSQNPRHKITKRGQNVTFRCDPISEHNRLYWYRQTLGQGPEFLTYFQNEAQLEKSRLLSDRFSAERPKGSFSTLEIQRTEQGDSAMYLCASSFEGEAFFGQGTRLTVV.

V is TRBV2 and J is TRBJ2-5, with D unclear. Trimming stripped 4 bases from V and 2 bases from J, with 11 bases between. CDR3 length equals 14 residues. In germline, CDR1 is SNHLY, CDR2 FYNNEI. The CDR3 here is CASSVMGIQETQYF. CDR3 bases: TGTGCCAGCAGTGTTATGGGGATACAAGAGACCCAGTACTTC.

A remark on this clonotype: The junction departs from the called germline gene at one end, perhaps through a read error. This chain connects TRBV11-2 to TRBJ1-2; D not certain. Germline CDR1 SGHAT, CDR2 FQNNGV. The CDR3 runs 15 residues. The CDR3 DNA follows: TGTGCCAGCAGCTTAGATCGATCCGGCTACTACGGCTACACCTTC. Amino acid sequence: CASSLDRSGYYGYTF.

The chain recombines TRBV2 with TRBJ2-5; 8 bases are a match to TRBD2. The CDR3 has 15 residues. Germline V gene sequence: CDR1 SNHLY, CDR2 FYNNEI. Trimming cost V 4 bases and J 4 bases; bases outside gene matches: 8. The CDR3 region is CASSGVSGAVETQYF. In nucleotides, the CDR3 is TGTGCCAGCAGTGGGGTTAGCGGGGCAGTAGAGACCCAGTACTTC.

This clonotype was detected only once. The rearrangement uses TRBV29-1 and TRBJ2-3; D remains ambiguous. V lost 7 bases and J lost 6, with 20 bases in between. CDR1 SQVTM and CDR2 ANQGSEA come from the germline V gene. This CDR3 is 14 amino acids long. This CDR3 is CSAPRGNRWDTQYF. In nucleotides, the CDR3 is TGCAGCGCCCCCAGAGGAAATAGGTGGGATACGCAGTATTTT.

This sequence joins TRBV5-6 and TRBJ2-1; tentatively, D is TRBD1 (6 bases). V lost 2 bases and J 4 bases, leaving 13 bases between the germline ends. CDR1 and CDR2 (germline): SGHDT, YYEEEE. This CDR3 comprises 15 residues. The CDR3 DNA follows: TGTGCCAGCAGCTTCGACAGGCCCTTTTACAATGAGCAGTTCTTC. It yields the protein CASSFDRPFYNEQFF.

This chain uses TRBV7-6 with TRBJ2-7; TRBD2 agrees at 7 bases. Germline V gene sequence: CDR1 SGHVS, CDR2 FNYEAQ. The CDR3 is 15 residues long. Losses at the gene ends were 1 base for V and 4 bases for J; bases not matched to a gene: 7. CDR3 amino acids: CASSLVSSGGYEQYF. In DNA form, the CDR3 reads TGTGCCAGCAGCTTAGTGTCTAGCGGAGGATACGAGCAGTACTTC.

The chain couples TRBV29-1 to TRBJ1-1, with no clear D. The germline V gene has CDR1 SQVTM and CDR2 ANQGSEA. The V end lost 5 bases, the J end lost 1 base, and 14 bases lay between the germline ends. This CDR3 comprises 14 residues. The CDR3 bases are TGCAGCGTTTATAGGGCTGATGCGAACACTGAAGCTTTCTTT. This gives the protein CSVYRADANTEAFF.

The gene calls are TRBV2 and TRBJ2-5, with 12 bases aligning to TRBD2. This CDR3 is 14 amino acids long. Per the germline V gene, CDR1 is SNHLY and CDR2 is FYNNEI. J was trimmed by 5 bases and V by 6 bases; bases with no gene match: 4. CDR3 amino acids: CASRTSGRLETQYF. CDR3 sequence (DNA): TGTGCCAGCAGGACTAGCGGGAGACTGGAGACCCAGTACTTC.

The rearrangement uses TRBV20-1 and TRBJ1-1; D might be TRBD1 (5 bases). The V end lost 5 bases, the J end lost 8 bases, and 21 bases lay between the germline ends. Germline V lookup: CDR1 DFQATT, CDR2 SNEGSKA (reference sequence). CDR3 length equals 14 residues. CDR3 residues: CSAAPNPGGREAFF. The CDR3 DNA follows: TGCAGTGCTGCTCCGAACCCGGGGGGAAGAGAAGCTTTCTTT.

The DNA for the CDR3 is TGTGCCTGGAGTCGGAACAGGGGGAACACTGAAGCTTTCTTT. Protein: CAWSRNRGNTEAFF. The V gene is TRBV30, the J gene TRBJ1-1; 7 bases fit TRBD1. Unmatched junction bases numbered 4, after V lost 2 bases and J lost 1 base. The CDR3 is 14 amino acids. The germline V gene encodes CDR1 GTSNPN and CDR2 SVGIG (reference sequence).

J is TRBJ2-7 and V is TRBV3-1, with no clear D. CDR3 size: 12 residues. Germline assignment: CDR1 LGHDT and CDR2 YNNKEL (reference sequence). V gave up 1 base and J gave up 3 bases, with 4 bases separating them. The CDR3 DNA is TGTGCCAGCAGCCAAGGATACTACGAGCAGTACTTC. Its protein is CASSQGYYEQYF.

The genes are TRBV20-1 and TRBJ2-5, with D perhaps TRBD2 (6 bases). The germline V gene has CDR1 DFQATT and CDR2 SNEGSKA (reference sequence). There are 14 residues in the CDR3. Trimming cost V 2 bases and J 2 bases, with 12 bases left between them. CDR3 in DNA: TGCAGTGCTAGACCGGCTAGCGTACAAGAGACCCAGTACTTC. Its translation: CSARPASVQETQYF.

V gene TRBV9 combines with J gene TRBJ2-1, with D hard to call. The germline CDR1 and CDR2 sequences are SGDLS and YYNGEE. This CDR3 is built from 14 residues. Trimming shortened V by 4 bases and J by 5 bases, and 13 bases separated the two germline ends. The CDR3 DNA follows: TGTGCCAGCAGCCCCCATAAGACGAACAATGAGCAGTTCTTC. Translated, it gives CASSPHKTNNEQFF.

The V and J genes are TRBV14 and TRBJ2-2; D is ambiguous. The CDR3 loop spans 13 amino acids. From germline, CDR1 is SGHDN and CDR2 FVKESK. V was cut by 1 base and J by 4 bases, with 4 bases left in between. The CDR3 sequence: CASSQGSTGELFF. CDR3 coding DNA: TGTGCCAGCAGCCAAGGGAGCACCGGGGAGCTGTTTTTT.

The rearrangement uses TRBV27 and TRBJ2-6, with unresolved D. This CDR3 spans 15 amino acids. Germline CDR1 reads MNHEY; CDR2 reads SMNVEV (reference sequence). V was trimmed by 4 bases and J by 0 bases, leaving 7 bases between them. CDR3 DNA: TGTGCCAGCAGTTCCCCCAACTCTGGGGCCAACGTCCTGACTTTC. Its translation: CASSSPNSGANVLTF.

This chain uses TRBV14 with TRBJ2-5, with D perhaps TRBD1 or TRBD2 (5 bases each). The CDR3 runs to 16 residues. Germline values: CDR1 SGHDN, CDR2 FVKESK. V gave up 2 bases and J gave up 9 bases, with 22 bases separating them. DNA for the CDR3: TGTGCCAGCAGCCAAAAAGAGCGGACACCCCGAGGGGCCCAGTACTTC. Its protein is CASSQKERTPRGAQYF.

This sequence joins TRBV29-1 and TRBJ1-4; a weak D match, TRBD1 (5 bases). CDR3 length equals 11 residues. Germline V gene data show CDR1 as SQVTM and CDR2 as ANQGSEA. For the CDR3, the DNA is TGCAGTGGGGCGGAAGATGAAAAACTGTTTTTT. This encodes CSGAEDEKLFF.

DNA of the CDR3: TGTGCCACCAGTTCGGCGGAGGGCATTCAGTACTTC. This codes for CATSSAEGIQYF. The V and J genes are TRBV24-1 and TRBJ2-4; maybe TRBD2 (6 bases). Trimming took off 6 bases at V and 9 bases at J, with 11 bases between the two ends. There are 12 residues in the CDR3. Germline loops: CDR1 KGHDR, CDR2 SFDVKD.

In DNA, the CDR3 is TGTGCCAGCAGCGTTAAAGCCCGGAACGGTGAAGCTTTCTTT. The encoded protein is CASSVKARNGEAFF. The chain recombines TRBV9 with TRBJ1-1, with D unclear. The V and J ends lost 2 bases and 7 bases respectively, with 15 bases between them. The length of the CDR3 is 14 residues. Per the germline V gene, CDR1 is SGDLS and CDR2 is YYNGEE.

The chain has TRBV2 and TRBJ2-1, with unresolved D. CDR3 length: 14 residues. V was clipped by 9 bases and J by 9 bases, with 21 bases between them. Germline lookup yields CDR1 SNHLY and CDR2 FYNNEI. DNA of the CDR3: TGTGCCAGTACTAACATGAGAAAAGAAAGTGAGCAGTTCTTC. It translates to CASTNMRKESEQFF.

This sequence joins TRBV3-1 and TRBJ1-2; the match to TRBD1 covers 8 bases. The CDR3 runs 13 residues. V shed 4 bases and J 4 bases; nucleotides not matched to a gene: 2. Germline CDR1 LGHDT, CDR2 YNNKEL (reference sequence). Here the CDR3 reads CASSRDRFYGYTF. The CDR3 DNA reads TGTGCCAGCAGCCGGGACAGGTTCTATGGCTACACCTTC.

The chain couples TRBV20-1 to TRBJ2-7; D is unclear. CDR3 size: 14 residues. Trimming shortened V by 1 base and J by 3 bases, and 13 bases separated the two germline ends. From germline, CDR1 is DFQATT and CDR2 SNEGSKA (reference sequence). The CDR3 nucleotides read TGCAGTGCTAGAGCCAAGGATCTAGTCTACGAGCAGTACTTC. It codes for CSARAKDLVYEQYF.